This T cell receptor beta chain was profiled in a study of shared clonotypes between healthy human individuals. On this clone itself: Other DNA sequences in this specimen translate into the identical CDR3.

The germline V and J ends were trimmed by 0 bases and 1 base, with 7 bases remaining between them. Germline assignment: CDR1 SEHNR and CDR2 FQNEAQ (reference sequence). CDR3 length equals 14 residues. Positively selected for CCR7, the CD45RO-negative cells used as naive CD8 cells excluded terminally differentiated effector memory CD45RA+ cells. Authors' methods: ImmunoSEQ output lacked quality scores and full-length reads, limiting matched filtering. Clones were sequenced by immunoSEQ multiplex PCR, and TCRdb holds only the in-frame ones, with some missing. From that table come the V and J calls and clone size; the DNA was used to work out D and trimming. Of millions of clones listed, about 95% are singletons.

The sample comprised naive CD8+ T cells sorted from blood. The V call is TRBV7-9, the J call TRBJ2-7; D unresolved. This sequence originates from a man between 18 and 29 years old in good health. The CDR3 is CASSLAGSSYEQYF. For the CDR3, the DNA is TGTGCCAGCAGCTTAGCCGGCTCGTCCTACGAGCAGTACTTC. The variable domain in full, with the rest retrieved from reference TRBV7-9 and TRBJ2-7, is DTGVSQNPRHKITKRGQNVTFRCDPISEHNRLYWYRQTLGQGPEFLTYFQNEAQLEKSRLLSDRFSAERPKGSFSTLEIQRTEQGDSAMYLCASSLAGSSYEQYFGPGTRLTVT.